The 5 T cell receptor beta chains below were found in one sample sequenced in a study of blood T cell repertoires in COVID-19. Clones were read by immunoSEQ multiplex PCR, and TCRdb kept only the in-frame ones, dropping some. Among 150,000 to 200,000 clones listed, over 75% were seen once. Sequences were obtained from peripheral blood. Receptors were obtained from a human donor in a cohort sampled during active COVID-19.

CDR3 nucleotide sequence: TGTGCCAGCAGTTTGACCCTCGGACAGGCCCTATGGGGCTACACCTTC. Its protein is CASSLTLGQALWGYTF. V is TRBV27 and J is TRBJ1-2; 7 bases are shared with TRBD1. J was trimmed by 8 bases and V by 3 bases; bases with no gene match: 15. Germline CDR1 MNHEY, CDR2 SMNVEV (reference sequence). This CDR3 is built from 16 residues.

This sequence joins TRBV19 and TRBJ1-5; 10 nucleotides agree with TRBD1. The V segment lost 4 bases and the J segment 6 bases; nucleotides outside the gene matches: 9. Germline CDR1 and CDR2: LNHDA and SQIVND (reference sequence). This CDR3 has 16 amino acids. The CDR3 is CASSTVSGQGTQPQHF. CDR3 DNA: TGTGCCAGTAGTACAGTTTCGGGACAGGGGACTCAGCCCCAGCATTTT.

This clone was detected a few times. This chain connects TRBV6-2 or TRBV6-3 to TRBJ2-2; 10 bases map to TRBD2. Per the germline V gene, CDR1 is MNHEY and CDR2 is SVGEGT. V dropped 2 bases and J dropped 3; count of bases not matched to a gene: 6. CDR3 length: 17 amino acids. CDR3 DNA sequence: TGTGCCAGCAGTTACGAGGGACTAGCGTTGGACACCGGGGAGCTGTTTTTT. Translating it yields CASSYEGLALDTGELFF.

The CDR3 sequence is CASSKGGETSYGYTF. The CDR3 coding sequence is TGTGCCAGCAGCAAAGGGGGGGAAACGAGCTATGGCTACACCTTC. The rearrangement links TRBV21-1 to TRBJ1-2. TRBV21-1 is noted as a pseudogene. This CDR3 spans 15 amino acids.

CDR3 coding DNA: TGTGCCAGCAGCGAAGGGGGGGCAGATCCTAGCTATGGCTACACCTTC. It encodes CASSEGGADPSYGYTF. V gene TRBV6-4 combines with J gene TRBJ1-2; tentatively, D is TRBD1 (6 bases). The V gene lost 6 bases and the J gene lost 4 bases, with 21 bases spanning the gap. This CDR3 has 16 residues. Germline assignment: CDR1 MRHNA and CDR2 SNTAGT.